This T cell receptor beta chain was observed in a study of T cell responses to AZD1222 COVID-19 vaccine. Findings and caveats of the study: There were repertoire samples only from the period after the peak T cell response.

Profiling relied on immunoSEQ multiplex PCR, and the TCRdb table lists in-frame clones only, not all of them. The sample includes 100,000 to 150,000 clones, roughly 90% seen only once; the top ten take about 1.6%. In regard to this clone: Its antigen remains unknown.

Per the germline V gene, CDR1 is SGDLS and CDR2 is YYNGEE. Trimming cost V 4 bases and J 2 bases; bases outside gene matches: 14. The CDR3 sequence is 18 residues long. The rearrangement joins TRBV9 to TRBJ2-3; 9 bases line up with TRBD1. This receptor was taken from an adult in good health. Sequences were derived from peripheral blood, sampled on day 0 of AZD1222 vaccination. The CDR3 loop is CASSPRTGVLRPTDTQYF. CDR3 sequence (DNA): TGTGCCAGCAGCCCCAGGACAGGGGTTCTCAGACCCACAGATACGCAGTATTTT.